This T cell receptor beta chain was sequenced in a study of blood T cell repertoires in COVID-19. About the research overall: The analysed material was cDNA or gDNA that came from T cells, B-cell-depleted T cells, or PBMCs.

Profiling relied on immunoSEQ multiplex PCR, and the TCRdb table lists in-frame clones only, not all of them. The data contain about 25,000 clones, about 85% of them singletons. Per germline, CDR1 PRHDT and CDR2 FYEKMQ (reference sequence). This CDR3 spans 13 amino acids. What was sequenced was peripheral blood. The rearrangement joins TRBV13 to TRBJ2-7; TRBD2 aligns across 7 bases. This clonotype was sampled from a man between 45 and 60 years old with active or convalescent COVID-19. The CDR3 DNA sequence: TGTCCTTCCGACGGGAGGAACCCCTACGAGCAGTACTTC. Amino acids: CPSDGRNPYEQYF.